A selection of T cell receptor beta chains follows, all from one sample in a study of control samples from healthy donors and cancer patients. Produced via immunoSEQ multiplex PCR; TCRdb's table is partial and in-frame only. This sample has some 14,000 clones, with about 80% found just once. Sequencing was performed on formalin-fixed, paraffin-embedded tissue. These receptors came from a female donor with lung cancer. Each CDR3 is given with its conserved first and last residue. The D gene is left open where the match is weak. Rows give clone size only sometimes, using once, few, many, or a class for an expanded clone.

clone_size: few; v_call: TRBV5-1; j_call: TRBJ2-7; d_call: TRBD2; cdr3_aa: CASSFTGTSIKEQYF; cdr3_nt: TGCGCCAGCAGCTTTACGGGGACTAGTATAAAGGAGCAGTACTTC
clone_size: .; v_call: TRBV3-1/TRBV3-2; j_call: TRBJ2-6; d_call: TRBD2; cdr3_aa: CASSQDQGGGRGANVLTF; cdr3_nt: TGTGCCAGCAGCCAAGATCAAGGCGGGGGGCGTGGGGCCAACGTCCTGACTTTC
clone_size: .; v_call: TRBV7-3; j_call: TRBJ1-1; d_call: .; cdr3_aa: CASSSSPGGGTEAFF; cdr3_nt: TGTGCCAGCAGCTCAAGCCCCGGGGGAGGGACTGAAGCTTTCTTT
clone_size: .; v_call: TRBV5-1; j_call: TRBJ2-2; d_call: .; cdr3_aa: CASRLKGLAAGGELFF; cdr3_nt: TGCGCCAGCAGGTTGAAGGGGCTAGCTGCTGGCGGGGAGCTGTTTTTT
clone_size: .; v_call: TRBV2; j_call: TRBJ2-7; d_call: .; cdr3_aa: CASRAPSSYEQYF; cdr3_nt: TGTGCCAGCAGAGCTCCTAGCTCCTACGAGCAGTACTTC
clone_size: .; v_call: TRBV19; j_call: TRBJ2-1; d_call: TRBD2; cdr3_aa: CASMVERGGLSYNEQFF; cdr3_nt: TGTGCCAGTATGGTTGAGCGGGGGGGCCTTTCCTACAATGAGCAGTTCTTC
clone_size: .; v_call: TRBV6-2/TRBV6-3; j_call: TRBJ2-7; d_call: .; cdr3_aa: CASSLQVYEQYF; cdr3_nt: TGTGCCAGCAGTCTCCAGGTCTACGAGCAGTACTTC
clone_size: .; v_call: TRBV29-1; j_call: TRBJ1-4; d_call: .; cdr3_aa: CSVEDREAGGEKLFF; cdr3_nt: TGCAGCGTTGAAGATCGAGAGGCGGGTGGCGAAAAACTGTTTTTT
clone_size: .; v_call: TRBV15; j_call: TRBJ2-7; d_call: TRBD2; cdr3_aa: CATSRDLASGAYEQYF; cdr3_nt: TGTGCCACCAGCAGAGATTTGGCTAGCGGGGCCTACGAGCAGTACTTC
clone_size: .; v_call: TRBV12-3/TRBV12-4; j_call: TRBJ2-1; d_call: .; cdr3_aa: CASSREPLGQFF; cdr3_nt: TGTGCCAGCAGTCGGGAGCCGTTGGGGCAGTTCTTC